Shown below are 21 T cell receptor beta chains from a single sample sequenced in a study of identical twins. MiXCR was run by TCRdb on the 5' RACE reads, yielding one entry per CDR3 protein. The sample contains 700,000 to 950,000 distinct CDR3 sequences, around 12% of which appear only once. The sample also formed part of further work on yellow fever vaccine responses in identical twins.

Sequenced input: PBMCs. These receptors were taken from a woman under 30 in good health.

V gene TRBV27 combines with J gene TRBJ2-2; a weak D match, TRBD2 (5 bases). Germline-derived CDR1 and CDR2 are MNHEY and SMNVEV (reference sequence). This CDR3 has 15 residues. Deletions cut 4 bases from V and 0 bases from J, with 9 bases between. The CDR3 region has the DNA TGTGCCAGCAGTTCAAGCGGCCCGAACACCGGGGAGCTGTTTTTT. Translating it yields CASSSSGPNTGELFF.

Ten or more counts support this clonotype. This sequence joins TRBV4-1 and TRBJ1-1; D is possibly TRBD1 (6 bases). Germline assignment: CDR1 MGHRA and CDR2 YSYEKL. The V and J ends lost 0 bases and 4 bases respectively, with 12 bases between them. This CDR3 is 15 amino acids long. The CDR3 protein is CASSQDTTGVTEAFF. The DNA of the CDR3 is TGCGCCAGCAGCCAAGATACGACAGGAGTCACTGAAGCTTTCTTT.

This clonotype was detected only a few times. This rearrangement joins TRBV20-1 to TRBJ1-6, with D tentatively TRBD1 (5 bases). CDR1 is DFQATT, CDR2 SNEGSKA, per germline (reference sequence). This CDR3 spans 13 amino acids. Trimming removed 0 bases at V and 7 bases at J, with 7 bases between. DNA for the CDR3: TGCAGTGCTAGAGACCCAGGGAATTCACCCCTCCACTTT. It is translated as CSARDPGNSPLHF.

Turning to this clonotype: No conserved phenylalanine or tryptophan is present at the end of the CDR3, so a read error is the likely explanation. The chain carries TRBV7-2 and TRBJ2-1; D gene unclear. The CDR3 is made up of 14 amino acids. Germline CDR1 SGHTA, CDR2 FQGNSA. V was shortened by 1 base and J by 4 bases, with 8 bases between the two germline ends. CDR3 sequence (DNA): TGTGCCAGCAGCTTAGATGGGCGGTACAATGAGCAGTTCCTC. Its protein product is CASSLDGRYNEQFL.

This clonotype turned up a few times. The chain joins TRBV10-3 to TRBJ2-5; TRBD1 is a possible D gene (6 bases). This CDR3 spans 11 amino acids. The germline gives CDR1 ENHRY, CDR2 SYGVKD. V shed 11 bases and J shed 4 bases, with 11 bases lying between them. The CDR3 coding sequence is TGTGCCGTCCAAGGGGGAGAGACCCAGTACTTC. It codes for CAVQGGETQYF.

As concerns this clonotype: The junction departs from germline at one end; a sequencing error may be responsible. This sequence joins TRBV27 and TRBJ1-2; TRBD1 matches 8 bases. This CDR3 has 16 amino acids. Germline assignment: CDR1 MNHEY and CDR2 SMNVEV (reference sequence). The CDR3 reads CASSTKDRETLYGYNF. The CDR3 nucleotides read TGTGCCAGCAGTACCAAGGACAGGGAGACCCTCTATGGCTACAACTTC.

This clonotype was counted ten times or more. The genes are TRBV12-3 or TRBV12-4 and TRBJ2-5, with D unclear. The CDR3 is 12 amino acids. V was shortened by 6 bases and J by 1 base, with 6 bases between the two germline ends. CDR3: CASSSIQETQYF. The CDR3 nucleotides read TGTGCCAGCAGCTCCATCCAAGAGACCCAGTACTTC.

The chain employs TRBV28 and TRBJ1-1; D is ambiguous. The V gene's germline CDR1 is MDHEN and CDR2 SYDVKM. V shed 6 bases and J shed 1 base, with 15 bases lying between them. The CDR3 covers 15 residues. This CDR3 is CASSHDLPENTEAFF. The DNA of the CDR3 is TGTGCCAGCAGCCACGACCTCCCAGAGAACACTGAAGCTTTCTTT.

There are a few counts of this clonotype. V usage is TRBV7-8 and J usage is TRBJ2-2; 9 bases agree with TRBD2. Germline loops: CDR1 SGHVS, CDR2 FQNEAQ. V shed 3 bases and J 1 base; nucleotides not matched to a gene: 6. This CDR3 comprises 17 residues. CDR3 sequence (DNA): TGTGCCAGCAGCTTCGTTAGCGGGAGTCGGAACACCGGGGAGCTGTTTTTT. Amino acid sequence: CASSFVSGSRNTGELFF.

The chain links TRBV29-1 to TRBJ2-1, with TRBD2 matching over 9 bases. The CDR3 loop spans 11 amino acids. Germline CDR1 reads SQVTM; CDR2 reads ANQGSEA. J gave up 15 bases and V 6 bases, and 9 bases lay outside the gene matches. The CDR3 loop reads CSVVAGAASFF. CDR3 in DNA: TGCAGCGTCGTAGCGGGAGCCGCTTCGTTCTTC.

The V gene is TRBV6-4, the J gene TRBJ2-1; 11 bases map to TRBD2. Unmatched junction bases numbered 3, after V lost 1 base and J lost 4 bases. Germline-derived CDR1 and CDR2 are MRHNA and SNTAGT. This CDR3 has 16 residues. This chain's CDR3 is CASSDFSGRGYNEQFF. The CDR3, as DNA: TGTGCCAGCAGTGACTTTAGCGGGAGGGGTTACAATGAGCAGTTCTTC.

The chain recombines TRBV6-1 with TRBJ1-2; D is uncertain. The germline V gene has CDR1 MNHNS and CDR2 SASEGT. The CDR3 is 15 residues long. V dropped 6 bases and J dropped 2 bases, with 16 bases sitting between them. The CDR3 coding sequence is TGTGCCAGCAGCCGAAACCCCCTTGGGAACTATGGCTACACCTTC. Protein product: CASSRNPLGNYGYTF.

The CDR3 spells CASSLEGAPGQPQHF. CDR3 sequence (DNA): TGTGCCAGCAGCTTGGAGGGGGCGCCGGGTCAGCCCCAGCATTTT. The chain links TRBV5-5 to TRBJ1-5; 7 bases align to TRBD1. The length of the CDR3 is 15 residues. Germline V gives CDR1 SGHKS, CDR2 YYEKEE (reference sequence). V shed 0 bases and J 6 bases; nucleotides not matched to a gene: 6.

This clonotype was picked up a small number of times. The genes are TRBV6-2 or TRBV6-3 and TRBJ2-7; the D gene could be TRBD1 or TRBD2 (5 bases each). Per germline, CDR1 MNHEY and CDR2 SVGEGT. This CDR3 is built from 14 residues. Trimming stripped 9 bases from V and 0 bases from J, with 15 bases between. The CDR3 reads CASTRDGLSYEQYF. For the CDR3, the DNA is TGTGCCAGTACCCGGGACGGCCTCTCCTACGAGCAGTACTTC.

The chain employs TRBV7-9 and TRBJ2-7; D may be TRBD2 (6 bases). Deletions cut 5 bases from V and 5 bases from J, with 13 bases between. CDR3 length: 13 amino acids. Germline V lookup: CDR1 SEHNR, CDR2 FQNEAQ (reference sequence). The CDR3 protein is CASSLGRINEQYF. Here the CDR3 DNA reads TGTGCCAGCAGCCTCGGGAGAATCAACGAGCAGTACTTC.

This clonotype was seen many times. The V call is TRBV29-1, the J call TRBJ2-5; D tentatively reads TRBD1 or TRBD2 (6 bases each). Per the germline V gene, CDR1 is SQVTM and CDR2 is ANQGSEA. The length of the CDR3 is 15 residues. The V and J ends lost 6 bases and 5 bases respectively, with 22 bases between them. Written as DNA, the CDR3 is TGCAGCGTATTACCGGGGGCAATCGCGAGGGAGACCCAGTACTTC. Protein product: CSVLPGAIARETQYF.

This clonotype was picked up a small number of times. The chain recombines TRBV11-1 with TRBJ2-1; 14 bases map to TRBD2. V gave up 5 bases and J gave up 5 bases; unmatched junction bases: 11. This CDR3 has 18 residues. Germline values: CDR1 SGHAT, CDR2 FQDESV (reference sequence). The CDR3 region has the DNA TGTGCCAGCAGCCCCCCGGGACTAGCGGGGGTTTCACACAATGAGCAGTTCTTC. This gives the protein CASSPPGLAGVSHNEQFF.

This clonotype was detected a few times. The V call is TRBV24-1, the J call TRBJ2-5; D might be TRBD1 or TRBD2, each matching 5 bases. CDR1 KGHDR and CDR2 SFDVKD come from the germline V gene. V was trimmed by 5 bases and J by 4 bases, leaving 19 bases between them. This CDR3 has 16 amino acids. DNA for the CDR3: TGTGCCACCAGTGTAATCTTGGGGGACGCCCCAGAGACCCAGTACTTC. The encoded protein is CATSVILGDAPETQYF.

A few counts support this clonotype. This chain uses TRBV6-5 with TRBJ2-7, with TRBD1 matching 10 bases. The CDR3 totals 17 residues. Trimming cost V 2 bases and J 1 base; bases outside gene matches: 8. CDR1 is MNHEY, CDR2 SVGAGI, per germline. The CDR3 region has the DNA TGTGCCAGCAGTTACAGGGGTTCGGGACAGGGGTCCTACGAGCAGTACGTC. Protein sequence: CASSYRGSGQGSYEQYV.

This clonotype was detected only a few times. The CDR3 DNA follows: TGCGCCAGCAGCCCGAACCTCGGGGGGGCCAACATTCAGTACTTC. This codes for CASSPNLGGANIQYF. V is TRBV5-1 and J is TRBJ2-4, with 8 positions matching TRBD2. The V gene end was trimmed by 4 bases and the J gene end by 7 bases; junction bases not matched to a gene: 10. Germline lookup yields CDR1 SGHRS and CDR2 YFSETQ. The CDR3 sequence is 15 residues long.

This clonotype was detected only a few times. The rearrangement joins TRBV13 to TRBJ2-2; 10 bases fit TRBD1. The trim removed 4 bases at V and 2 bases at J, leaving 4 bases unmatched. The CDR3 length is 16 residues. CDR1 is PRHDT, CDR2 FYEKMQ, per germline (reference sequence). The CDR3 reads CASSSGQGINTGELFF. The CDR3 nucleotides read TGTGCCAGCAGCTCGGGACAGGGGATCAACACCGGGGAGCTGTTTTTT.